A single sample gave rise to the 11 T cell receptor beta chains below, sequenced in a study of blood T cell repertoires in COVID-19. Using immunoSEQ multiplex PCR, the repertoire was profiled, and TCRdb retains in-frame clones only, with some absent. The data contain roughly 160,000 clones, around 84% of them singletons. The sequenced sample was peripheral blood. The receptor set was obtained from a man aged 60 to 75 with COVID-19, enrolled during active disease.

The gene calls are TRBV11-2 and TRBJ2-5; D is perhaps TRBD2 (6 bases). Germline lookup yields CDR1 SGHAT and CDR2 FQNNGV. V shed 1 base and J shed 4 bases, with 19 bases lying between them. The CDR3 loop spans 17 amino acids. Here the CDR3 reads CASSLVPMGGGGETQYF. CDR3 coding DNA: TGTGCCAGCAGCTTAGTTCCTATGGGGGGAGGAGGAGAGACCCAGTACTTC.

This sequence joins TRBV7-2 and TRBJ1-3; D is undetermined. Germline V lookup: CDR1 SGHTA, CDR2 FQGNSA. The V and J ends lost 1 base and 4 bases respectively, with 8 bases between them. The CDR3 is 14 amino acids. The CDR3 DNA reads as TGTGCCAGCAGCTTAGGGCAGAAAGGAAACACCATATATTTT. It yields the protein CASSLGQKGNTIYF.

This chain connects TRBV19 to TRBJ1-1; D gene ambiguous. The CDR3 covers 15 residues. Germline CDR1 and CDR2: LNHDA and SQIVND (reference sequence). Trimming removed 4 bases at V and 6 bases at J, with 18 bases between. In nucleotides, the CDR3 is TGTGCCAGTAGTACGTACAGTGGAGAGGGCCCTGAAGCTTTCTTT. This gives the protein CASSTYSGEGPEAFF.

CDR3 DNA sequence: TGCGCCAGCAGCTTGGGAGAGGGACAGAATCTACTTGGCTACACCTTC. Amino acid sequence: CASSLGEGQNLLGYTF. The chain has TRBV5-1 and TRBJ1-2, with 7 positions matching TRBD1. Germline CDR1 reads SGHRS; CDR2 reads YFSETQ. Trimming cost V 0 bases and J 7 bases; bases outside gene matches: 12. There are 16 residues in the CDR3. Full variable domain (remainder filled in from reference TRBV5-1 and TRBJ1-2): KAGVTQTPRYLIKTRGQQVTLSCSPISGHRSVSWYQQTPGQGLQFLFEYFSETQRNKGNFPGRFSGRQFSNSRSEMNVSTLELGDSALYLCASSLGEGQNLLGYTFGSGTRLTVV.

This chain links TRBV30 with TRBJ1-1, with D uncertain. Germline CDR1 reads GTSNPN; CDR2 reads SVGIG (reference sequence). This CDR3 contains 12 residues. Trimming shortened V by 3 bases and J by 4 bases, and 9 bases separated the two germline ends. The CDR3 sequence is CAWRGESTEAFF. The DNA of the CDR3 is TGTGCCTGGAGGGGAGAGAGCACTGAAGCTTTCTTT.

This sequence joins TRBV5-1 and TRBJ1-4; the match to TRBD1 covers 10 bases. Germline lookup yields CDR1 SGHRS and CDR2 YFSETQ. The CDR3 totals 16 residues. The J segment lost 7 bases and the V segment lost 1 base, leaving 7 bases of the junction unmatched. CDR3 in DNA: TGCGCCAGCAGCTTGATAGAGACAGGGGGCTTTGAAAAACTGTTTTTT. Residues: CASSLIETGGFEKLFF.

This rearrangement joins TRBV11-2 to TRBJ1-6; 10 nucleotides line up with TRBD1. V lost 5 bases, J lost 8 bases, and 6 bases stayed unmatched. This CDR3 is 15 amino acids long. The V gene's germline CDR1 is SGHAT and CDR2 FQNNGV. The CDR3 DNA reads as TGTGCCAGCAGCCCTCGGGACAGGGGAGATTCACCCCTCCACTTT. Translating gives CASSPRDRGDSPLHF.

V usage is TRBV4-2 and J usage is TRBJ1-2; a weak D match, TRBD1 (6 bases). Germline lookup yields CDR1 LGHNA and CDR2 YNFKEQ. There are 14 residues in the CDR3. The V end was cut by 4 bases, the J end by 6 bases, with 15 bases between. CDR3 sequence reads: CASSRDNQRNGYTF. The CDR3 bases are TGTGCCAGCAGCCGGGACAATCAGAGGAATGGCTACACCTTC.

The V gene is TRBV28, the J gene TRBJ1-1, with a weak D call TRBD1 (6 bases). With 2 bases removed from V and 1 base from J, the gap between germline ends came to 14 bases. The CDR3 loop spans 16 amino acids. From germline, CDR1 is MDHEN and CDR2 SYDVKM. The CDR3 region is CASSLGGPPRNTEAFF. CDR3 nucleotide sequence: TGTGCCAGCAGTTTAGGGGGCCCCCCGCGGAACACTGAAGCTTTCTTT.

This rearrangement joins TRBV5-1 to TRBJ1-2; D not resolved. Germline-derived CDR1 and CDR2 are SGHRS and YFSETQ. The CDR3 has 14 amino acids. Between the trimmed V and J ends, which lost 5 bases and 5 bases, there was a span of 16 bases. The CDR3 region has the DNA TGCGCCAGCAGTTTACTGGCAGGCGGGTATGGCTACACCTTC. It encodes CASSLLAGGYGYTF.

The chain uses TRBV19 and TRBJ1-2, with TRBD1 as a possible D gene (6 bases). The CDR3 contains 15 residues. The germline V gene has CDR1 LNHDA and CDR2 SQIVND (reference sequence). Trimming left V 5 bases short and J 3 bases short, with 16 bases between. The CDR3 DNA reads TGTGCCAGTAGTGAGACAGGAGTTTGGCACTATGGCTACACCTTC. It is translated as CASSETGVWHYGYTF.